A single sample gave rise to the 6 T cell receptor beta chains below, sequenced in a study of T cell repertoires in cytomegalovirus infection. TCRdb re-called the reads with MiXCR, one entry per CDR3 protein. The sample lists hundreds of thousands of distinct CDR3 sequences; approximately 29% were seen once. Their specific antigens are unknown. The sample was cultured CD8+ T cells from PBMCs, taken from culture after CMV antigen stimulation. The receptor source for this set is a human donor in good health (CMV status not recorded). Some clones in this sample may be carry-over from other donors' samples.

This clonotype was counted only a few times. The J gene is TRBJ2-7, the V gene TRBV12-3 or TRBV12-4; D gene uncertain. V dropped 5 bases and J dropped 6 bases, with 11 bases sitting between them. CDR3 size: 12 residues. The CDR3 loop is CASSPGRIEQYF. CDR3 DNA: TGTGCCAGCAGTCCCGGCCGAATCGAGCAGTACTTC.

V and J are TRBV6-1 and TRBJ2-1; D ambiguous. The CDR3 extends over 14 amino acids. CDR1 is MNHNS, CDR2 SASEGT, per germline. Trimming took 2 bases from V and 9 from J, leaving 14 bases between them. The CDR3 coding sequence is TGTGCCAGCAGTGAACTAGGCAGTGTAGTTGAGCAGTTCTTC. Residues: CASSELGSVVEQFF.

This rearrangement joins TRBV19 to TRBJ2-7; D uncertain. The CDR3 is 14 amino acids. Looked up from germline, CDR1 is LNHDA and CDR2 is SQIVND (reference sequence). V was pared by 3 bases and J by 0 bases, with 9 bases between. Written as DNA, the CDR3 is TGTGCCAGTAGTATCCTCCTCTACTCCTACGAGCAGTACTTC. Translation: CASSILLYSYEQYF. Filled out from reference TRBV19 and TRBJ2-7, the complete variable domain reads DGGITQSPKYLFRKEGQNVTLSCEQNLNHDAMYWYRQDPGQGLRLIYYSQIVNDFQKGDIAEGYSVSREKKESFPLTVTSAQKNPTAFYLCASSILLYSYEQYFGPGTRLTVT.

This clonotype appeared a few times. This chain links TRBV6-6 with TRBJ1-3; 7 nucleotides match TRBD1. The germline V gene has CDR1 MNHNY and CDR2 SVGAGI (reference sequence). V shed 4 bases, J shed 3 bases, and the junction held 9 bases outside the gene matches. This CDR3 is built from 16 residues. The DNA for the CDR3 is TGTGCCAGCAGTTTGGTCCGACAGGGCCGTGGAAACACCATATATTTT. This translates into CASSLVRQGRGNTIYF.

CDR3 protein: CASSLEQGFLYNEQFF. The DNA of the CDR3 is TGTGCCAGTAGTTTGGAACAGGGTTTTTTGTACAATGAGCAGTTCTTC. The chain combines TRBV19 with TRBJ2-1; perhaps TRBD1 as D (6 bases). Germline CDR1 reads LNHDA; CDR2 reads SQIVND (reference sequence). V was clipped by 5 bases and J by 4 bases, with 18 bases between them. This CDR3 comprises 16 residues.

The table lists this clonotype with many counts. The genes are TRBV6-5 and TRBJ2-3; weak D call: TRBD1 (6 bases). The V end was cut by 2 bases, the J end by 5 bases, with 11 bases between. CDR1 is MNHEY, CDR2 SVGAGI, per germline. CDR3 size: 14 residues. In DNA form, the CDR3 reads TGTGCCAGCAGTTACATCGAGGGGGAAGATACGCAGTATTTT. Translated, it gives CASSYIEGEDTQYF.